This T cell receptor beta chain appears in the sequencing data of a study of shared clonotypes between healthy human individuals. Each cell subset's genomic DNA was divided evenly among several immunoSEQ plates. The authors sequenced unsorted PBMC DNA on ten immunoSEQ deep assay plates. Assay: immunoSEQ multiplex PCR; the TCRdb copy retains only in-frame clones and omits some. The sample lists fewer than 700,000 clones; around 77% were seen once. Those who donated were healthy HIV-negative adults, with no recent acute infections or vaccinations reported. CDR1 is SGHVS and CDR2 is FQNEAQ in the germline V gene. The length of the CDR3 is 14 residues. The V and J ends lost 5 bases and 4 bases respectively, with 13 bases between them.

The TCR sequence derives from a woman between 40 and 50 years old in good health. Some clones in this sample may be carry-over from other donors' samples. The genes are TRBV7-8 and TRBJ2-3; D ambiguous. Sequenced input: PBMCs. Here the CDR3 DNA reads TGTGCCAGCAGCCCCAGAACGGACCCAGATACGCAGTATTTT. Translated, it gives CASSPRTDPDTQYF. The full variable domain, completed using reference TRBV7-8 and TRBJ2-3, is GAGVSQSPRYKVAKRGQDVALRCDPISGHVSLFWYQQALGQGPEFLTYFQNEAQLDKSGLPSDRFFAERPEGSVSTLKIQRTQQEDSAVYLCASSPRTDPDTQYFGPGTRLTVL.